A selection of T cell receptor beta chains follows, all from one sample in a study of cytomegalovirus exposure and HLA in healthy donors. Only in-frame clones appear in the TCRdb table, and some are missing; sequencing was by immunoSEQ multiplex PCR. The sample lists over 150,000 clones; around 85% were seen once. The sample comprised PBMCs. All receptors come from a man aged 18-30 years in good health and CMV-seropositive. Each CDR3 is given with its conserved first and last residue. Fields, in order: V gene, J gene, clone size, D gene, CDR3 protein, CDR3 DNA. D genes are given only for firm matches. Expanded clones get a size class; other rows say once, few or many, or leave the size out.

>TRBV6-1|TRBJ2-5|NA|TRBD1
CASSEVTGGGGETQYF
TGTGCCAGCAGTGAAGTAACAGGGGGCGGGGGAGAGACCCAGTACTTC
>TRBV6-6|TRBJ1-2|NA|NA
CASSYSRTADGYTF
TGTGCCAGCAGTTACTCGAGGACAGCCGATGGCTACACCTTC
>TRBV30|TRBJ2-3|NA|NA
CAWSGPVWQTDTQYF
TGTGCCTGGAGTGGGCCAGTTTGGCAGACAGATACGCAGTATTTT
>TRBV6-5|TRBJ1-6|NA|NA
CASSYGLSGNSPLHF
TGTGCCAGCAGTTACGGGCTTTCAGGGAATTCACCCCTCCACTTT
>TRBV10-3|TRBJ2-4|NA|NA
CAISESGGLAKNIQYF
TGTGCCATCAGTGAGTCTGGCGGCCTAGCCAAAAACATTCAGTACTTC
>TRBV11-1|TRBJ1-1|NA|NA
CASSPRVVLHTEAFF
TGTGCCAGCAGCCCCCGCGTCGTCCTCCACACTGAAGCTTTCTTT
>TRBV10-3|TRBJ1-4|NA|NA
CAISELGNEKLFF
TGTGCCATCAGTGAACTCGGGAATGAAAAACTGTTTTTT
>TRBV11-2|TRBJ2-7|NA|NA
CASSLTTSSYEQYF
TGTGCCAGCAGCTTAACCACGAGCTCCTACGAGCAGTACTTC
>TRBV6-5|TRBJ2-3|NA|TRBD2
CASSPSGSSTDTQYF
TGTGCCAGCAGTCCGAGCGGGAGTAGCACAGATACGCAGTATTTT
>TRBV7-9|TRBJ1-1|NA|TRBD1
CASSQRDSPTEAFF
TGTGCCAGCAGCCAGAGGGACAGTCCCACTGAAGCTTTCTTT
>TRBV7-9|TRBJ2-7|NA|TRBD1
CASSTGTGGPSEQYF
TGTGCCAGCAGCACCGGGACAGGGGGGCCCAGCGAGCAGTACTTC
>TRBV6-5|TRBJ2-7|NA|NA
CASGRVAQDYEQYF
TGTGCCAGCGGGCGCGTCGCACAGGACTACGAGCAGTACTTC
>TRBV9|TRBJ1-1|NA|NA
CASSVVGGNTEAFF
TGTGCCAGCAGCGTAGTGGGGGGGAACACTGAAGCTTTCTTT
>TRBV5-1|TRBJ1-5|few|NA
CASSLVGGNQPQHF
TGCGCCAGCAGCTTGGTTGGGGGGAATCAGCCCCAGCATTTT
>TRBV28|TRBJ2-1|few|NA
CASSQQGYEQFF
TGTGCCAGCAGTCAACAGGGCTATGAGCAGTTCTTC
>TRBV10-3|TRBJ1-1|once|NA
CAIKRDSNTEAFF
TGTGCCATCAAGAGGGATTCGAACACTGAAGCTTTCTTT
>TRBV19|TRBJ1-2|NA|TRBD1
CASSAQGASNYGYTF
TGTGCCAGTAGTGCTCAGGGGGCTTCTAACTATGGCTACACCTTC
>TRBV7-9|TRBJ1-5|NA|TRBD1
CASSFSGTGSNQPQHF
TGTGCCAGCAGCTTCTCCGGGACAGGGAGCAATCAGCCCCAGCATTTT
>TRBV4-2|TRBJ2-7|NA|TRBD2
CASSQGAGGFYEQYF
TGTGCCAGCAGCCAAGGAGCGGGAGGGTTCTACGAGCAGTACTTC
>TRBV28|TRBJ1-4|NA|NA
CAAATIPTNEKLFF
TGTGCCGCCGCTACGATACCAACTAATGAAAAACTGTTTTTT
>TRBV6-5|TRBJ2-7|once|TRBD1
CASSSWTGYEQYF
TGTGCCAGCAGTTCTTGGACAGGTTACGAGCAGTACTTC
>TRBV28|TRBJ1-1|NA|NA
CASSRGTGYKLRRGTEAFF
TGTGCCAGCAGCCGGGGTACGGGGTATAAGTTGCGCCGGGGCACTGAAGCTTTCTTT
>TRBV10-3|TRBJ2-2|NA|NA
CAISESGRLHTGELFF
TGTGCCATCAGTGAGTCGGGCAGGCTTCACACCGGGGAGCTGTTTTTT
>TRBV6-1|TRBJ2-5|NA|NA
CASSPDNQETQYF
TGTGCCAGCAGTCCTGACAACCAAGAGACCCAGTACTTC
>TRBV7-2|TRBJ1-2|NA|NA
CASSPPGYGYTF
TGTGCCAGCAGCCCCCCCGGCTATGGCTACACCTTC
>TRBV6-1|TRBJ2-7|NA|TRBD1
CASSDPLGAQGGRTYEQYF
TGTGCCAGCAGTGATCCTCTTGGGGCACAGGGGGGAAGAACCTACGAGCAGTACTTC
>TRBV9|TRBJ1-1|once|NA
CASSPDTSNTEAFF
TGTGCCAGCAGCCCGGACACTTCGAACACTGAAGCTTTCTTT
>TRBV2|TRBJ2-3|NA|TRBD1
CASSDGTGLWGTDTQYF
TGTGCCAGCAGTGACGGGACAGGTCTATGGGGCACAGATACGCAGTATTTT
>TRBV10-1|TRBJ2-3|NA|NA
CASSREEPTDTQYF
TGCGCCAGCTCCCGGGAAGAACCCACAGATACGCAGTATTTT
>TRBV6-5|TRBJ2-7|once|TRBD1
CASSRQGVYEQYF
TGTGCCAGCAGCCGACAGGGGGTTTACGAGCAGTACTTC
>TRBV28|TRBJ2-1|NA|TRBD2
CASSVALAGEVYEQFF
TGTGCCAGCAGTGTAGCTCTAGCGGGAGAGGTCTATGAGCAGTTCTTC
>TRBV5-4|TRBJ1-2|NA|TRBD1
CASSLGDRPYGYTF
TGTGCCAGCAGCTTAGGGGACAGGCCCTATGGCTACACCTTC
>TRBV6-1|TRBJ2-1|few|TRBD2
CAIGFSGGNEQFF
TGTGCCATTGGGTTTAGCGGGGGCAATGAGCAGTTCTTC
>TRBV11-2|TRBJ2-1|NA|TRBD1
CASSPDRERYNEQFF
TGTGCCAGCAGCCCCGACAGGGAGAGGTACAATGAGCAGTTCTTC
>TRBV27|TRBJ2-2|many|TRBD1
CASSFGTGGTGELFF
TGTGCCAGCAGTTTCGGGACAGGGGGGACCGGGGAGCTGTTTTTT
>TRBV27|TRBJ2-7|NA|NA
CASSPAVGRGSYEQYF
TGTGCCAGCAGCCCCGCGGTTGGCAGGGGCTCCTACGAGCAGTACTTC
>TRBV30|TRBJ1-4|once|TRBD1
CAWSGGGGNEKLFF
TGTGCCTGGAGTGGAGGGGGCGGGAATGAAAAACTGTTTTTT
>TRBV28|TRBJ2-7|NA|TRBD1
CASRPHRGVLEQYF
TGTGCCAGCAGACCCCACAGGGGAGTACTCGAGCAGTACTTC
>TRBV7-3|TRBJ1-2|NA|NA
CASSAAEGYTF
TGTGCCAGCAGCGCGGCGGAAGGCTACACCTTC
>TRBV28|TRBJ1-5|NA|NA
CASSPPGGGNQPQHF
TGTGCCAGCAGCCCTCCGGGGGGGGGCAATCAGCCCCAGCATTTT
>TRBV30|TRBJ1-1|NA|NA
CAWSAKGRTTEAFF
TGTGCCTGGAGTGCAAAGGGGAGGACTACTGAAGCTTTCTTT
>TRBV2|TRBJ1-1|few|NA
CASSATVNTEAFF
TGTGCCAGCAGTGCGACAGTGAACACTGAAGCTTTCTTT